This TCR beta chain was sequenced for a study of cytomegalovirus exposure and HLA in healthy donors. The germline gives CDR1 KGHSH, CDR2 LQKENI. This CDR3 spans 16 amino acids. J gave up 0 bases and V 2 bases, and 4 bases lay outside the gene matches. Study conclusions and caveats: Common viral pathogens seemed, in a later analysis, to connect with several of the most significant clusters. In a later analysis, V- and J-gene trimming of beta chains associated with a DCLRE1C missense variant, replicated independently. Certain sequence variants were highly shared and formed a cluster, and this cluster was likely a sequencing artifact.

Remarks on this clone: Its antigen is not identified.

Donors showed nominal health when sampled, although they likely had unrecorded immune exposures. 13 Jbeta primers and 60 Vbeta primers were used for the PCR. Some clones are missing from TCRdb's copy, which holds only in-frame ones; the method was immunoSEQ multiplex PCR. The table lists about 130,000 clones, 75% to 85% of them singletons. The V call is TRBV18, the J call TRBJ1-3; 7 bases align to TRBD1. The receptor was isolated from a woman aged 40 to 55 in good health and CMV-seropositive. Sequenced: PBMCs. CDR3: CASSPVQGYSGNTIYF. DNA for the CDR3: TGTGCCAGCTCACCAGTACAGGGGTACTCTGGAAACACCATATATTTT.